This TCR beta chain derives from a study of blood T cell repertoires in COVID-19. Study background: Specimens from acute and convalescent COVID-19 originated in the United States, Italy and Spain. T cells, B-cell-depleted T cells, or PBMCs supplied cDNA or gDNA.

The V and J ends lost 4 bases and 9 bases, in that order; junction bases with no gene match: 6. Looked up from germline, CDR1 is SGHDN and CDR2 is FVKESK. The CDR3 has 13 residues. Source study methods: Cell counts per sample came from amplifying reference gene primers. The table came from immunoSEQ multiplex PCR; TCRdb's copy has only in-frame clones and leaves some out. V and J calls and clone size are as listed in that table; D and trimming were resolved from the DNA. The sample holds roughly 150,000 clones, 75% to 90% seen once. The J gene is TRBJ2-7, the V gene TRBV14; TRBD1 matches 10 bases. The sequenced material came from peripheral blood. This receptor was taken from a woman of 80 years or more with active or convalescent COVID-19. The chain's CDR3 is CASSRDRGFAQYF. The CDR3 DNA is TGTGCCAGCAGCCGGGACAGGGGTTTCGCGCAGTACTTC. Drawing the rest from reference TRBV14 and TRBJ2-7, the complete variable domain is EAGVTQFPSHSVIEKGQTVTLRCDPISGHDNLYWYRRVMGKEIKFLLHFVKESKQDESGMPNNRFLAERTGGTYSTLKVQPAELEDSGVYFCASSRDRGFAQYFGPGTRLTVT.